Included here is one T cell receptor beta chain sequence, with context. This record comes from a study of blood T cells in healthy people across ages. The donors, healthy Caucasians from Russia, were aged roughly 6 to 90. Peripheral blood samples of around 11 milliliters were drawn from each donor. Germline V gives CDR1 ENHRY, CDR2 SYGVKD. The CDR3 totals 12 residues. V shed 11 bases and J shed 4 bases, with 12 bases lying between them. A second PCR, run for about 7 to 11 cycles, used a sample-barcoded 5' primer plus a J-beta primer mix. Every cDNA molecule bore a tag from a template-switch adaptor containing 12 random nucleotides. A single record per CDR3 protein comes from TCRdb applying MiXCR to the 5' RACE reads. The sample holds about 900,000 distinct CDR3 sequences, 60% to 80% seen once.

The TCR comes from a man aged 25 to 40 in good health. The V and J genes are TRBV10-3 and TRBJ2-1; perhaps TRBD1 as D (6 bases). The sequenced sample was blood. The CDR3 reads CAQGSGYNEQFF. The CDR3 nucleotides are TGTGCCCAGGGGTCCGGGTACAATGAGCAGTTCTTC.